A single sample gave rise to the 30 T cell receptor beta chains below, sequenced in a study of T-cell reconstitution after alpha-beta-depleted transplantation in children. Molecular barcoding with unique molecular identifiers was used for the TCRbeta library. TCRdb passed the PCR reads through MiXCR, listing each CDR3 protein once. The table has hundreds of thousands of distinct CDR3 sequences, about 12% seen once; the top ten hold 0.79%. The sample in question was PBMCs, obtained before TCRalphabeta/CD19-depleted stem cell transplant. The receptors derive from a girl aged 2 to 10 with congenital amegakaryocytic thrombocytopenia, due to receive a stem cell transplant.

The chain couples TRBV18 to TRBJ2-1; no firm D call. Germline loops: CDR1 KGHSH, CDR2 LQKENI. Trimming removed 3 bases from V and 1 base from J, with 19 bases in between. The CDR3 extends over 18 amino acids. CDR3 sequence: CASSPRKRGVGSYNEQFF. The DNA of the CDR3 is TGTGCCAGCTCACCGCGTAAGAGAGGAGTAGGGTCCTACAATGAGCAGTTCTTC.

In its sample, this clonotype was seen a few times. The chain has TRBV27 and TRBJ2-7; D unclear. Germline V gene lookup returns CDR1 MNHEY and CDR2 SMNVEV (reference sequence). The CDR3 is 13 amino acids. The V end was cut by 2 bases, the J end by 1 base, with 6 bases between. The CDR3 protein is CASSLMGSYEQYF. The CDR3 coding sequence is TGTGCCAGCAGTTTAATGGGTTCCTACGAGCAGTACTTC.

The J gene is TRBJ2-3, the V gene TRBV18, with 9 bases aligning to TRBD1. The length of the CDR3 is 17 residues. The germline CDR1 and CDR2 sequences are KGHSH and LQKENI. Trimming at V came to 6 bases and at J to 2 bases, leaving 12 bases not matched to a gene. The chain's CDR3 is CASSTRPDRGFTDTQYF. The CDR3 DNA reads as TGTGCCAGCTCTACCCGCCCGGACAGGGGTTTCACAGATACGCAGTATTTT.

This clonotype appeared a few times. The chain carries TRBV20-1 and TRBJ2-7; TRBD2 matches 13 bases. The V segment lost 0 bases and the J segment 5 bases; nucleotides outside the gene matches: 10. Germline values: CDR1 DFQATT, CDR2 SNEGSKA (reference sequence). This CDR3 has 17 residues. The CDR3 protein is CSARDPRTSGRTDEQYF. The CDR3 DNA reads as TGCAGTGCTAGAGATCCTAGGACTAGCGGGAGAACCGACGAGCAGTACTTC.

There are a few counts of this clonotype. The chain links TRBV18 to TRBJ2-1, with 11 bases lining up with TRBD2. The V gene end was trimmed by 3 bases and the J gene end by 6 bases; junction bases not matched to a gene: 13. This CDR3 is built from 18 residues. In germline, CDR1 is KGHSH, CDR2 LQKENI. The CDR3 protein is CASSPKLAGAPLGNEQFF. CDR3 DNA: TGTGCCAGCTCACCCAAACTAGCGGGAGCCCCTTTAGGCAATGAGCAGTTCTTC.

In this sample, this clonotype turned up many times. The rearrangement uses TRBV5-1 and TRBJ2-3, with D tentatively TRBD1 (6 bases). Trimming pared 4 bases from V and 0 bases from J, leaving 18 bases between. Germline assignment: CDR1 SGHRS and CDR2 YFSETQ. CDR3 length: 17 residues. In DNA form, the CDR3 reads TGCGCCAGCAGCCTCCCACTAAGGGGGTTTAGCACAGATACGCAGTATTTT. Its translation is CASSLPLRGFSTDTQYF.

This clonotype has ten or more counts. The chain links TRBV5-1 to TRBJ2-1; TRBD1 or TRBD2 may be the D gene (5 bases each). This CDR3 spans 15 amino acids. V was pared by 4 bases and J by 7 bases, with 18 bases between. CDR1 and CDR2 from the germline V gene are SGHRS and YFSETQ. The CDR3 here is CASSPFEGMLNEQFF. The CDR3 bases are TGCGCCAGCAGCCCGTTCGAGGGGATGTTGAATGAGCAGTTCTTC.

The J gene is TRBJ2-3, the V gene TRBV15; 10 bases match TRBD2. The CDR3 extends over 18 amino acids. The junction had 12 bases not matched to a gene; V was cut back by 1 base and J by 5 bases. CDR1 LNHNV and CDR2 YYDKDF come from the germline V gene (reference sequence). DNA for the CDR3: TGTGCCACCAGCAGAGCCCTCATGGCTAGCGGGAGAGGAGATACGCAGTATTTT. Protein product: CATSRALMASGRGDTQYF.

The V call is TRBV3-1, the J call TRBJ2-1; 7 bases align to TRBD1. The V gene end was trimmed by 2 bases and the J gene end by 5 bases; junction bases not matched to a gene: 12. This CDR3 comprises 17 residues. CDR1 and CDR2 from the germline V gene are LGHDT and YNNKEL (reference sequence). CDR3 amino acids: CASSQKTGKRSHNEQFF. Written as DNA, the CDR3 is TGTGCCAGCAGCCAAAAGACAGGGAAACGGAGCCACAATGAGCAGTTCTTC.

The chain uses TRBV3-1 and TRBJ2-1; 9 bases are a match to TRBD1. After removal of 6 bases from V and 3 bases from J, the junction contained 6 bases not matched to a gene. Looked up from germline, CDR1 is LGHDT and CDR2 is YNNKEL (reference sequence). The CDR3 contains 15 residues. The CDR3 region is CASSSKGQGYNEQFF. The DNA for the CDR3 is TGTGCCAGCAGTTCGAAGGGACAGGGCTACAATGAGCAGTTCTTC.

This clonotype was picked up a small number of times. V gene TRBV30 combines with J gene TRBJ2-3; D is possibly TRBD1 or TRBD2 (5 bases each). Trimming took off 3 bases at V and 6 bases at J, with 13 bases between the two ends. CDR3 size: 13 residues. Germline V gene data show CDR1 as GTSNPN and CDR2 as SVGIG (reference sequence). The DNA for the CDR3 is TGTGCCTGGAGCGAGGGGTTTCCGGATACGCAGTATTTT. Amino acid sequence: CAWSEGFPDTQYF.

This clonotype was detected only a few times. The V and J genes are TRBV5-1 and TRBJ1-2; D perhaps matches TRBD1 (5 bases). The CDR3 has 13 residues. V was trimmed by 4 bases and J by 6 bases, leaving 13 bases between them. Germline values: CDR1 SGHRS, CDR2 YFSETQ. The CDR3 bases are TGCGCCAGCAGCCCCGCCCCAGGGAATGGCTACACCTTC. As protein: CASSPAPGNGYTF.

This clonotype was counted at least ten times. The CDR3 here is CASALGFYGYTF. CDR3 in DNA: TGTGCCAGCGCCCTGGGGTTCTATGGCTACACCTTC. This sequence joins TRBV12-3 or TRBV12-4 and TRBJ1-2; no firm D call. Trimming took off 8 bases at V and 4 bases at J, with 11 bases between the two ends. The CDR3 has 12 residues.

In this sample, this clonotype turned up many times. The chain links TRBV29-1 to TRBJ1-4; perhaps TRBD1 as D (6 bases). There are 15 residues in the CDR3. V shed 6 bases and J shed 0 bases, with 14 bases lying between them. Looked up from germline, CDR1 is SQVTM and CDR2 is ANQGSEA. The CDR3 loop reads CSVGSRGATNEKLFF. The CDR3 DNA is TGCAGCGTCGGTTCCAGGGGAGCAACTAATGAAAAACTGTTTTTT.

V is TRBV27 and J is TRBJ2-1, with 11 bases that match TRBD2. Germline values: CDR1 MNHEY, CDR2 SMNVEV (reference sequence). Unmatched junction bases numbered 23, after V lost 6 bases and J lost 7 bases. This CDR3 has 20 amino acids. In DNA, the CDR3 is TGTGCCAGCAGCCCCGGGGGGGGAACTAGCGGGAGCGGGCGTCGAAATGAGCAGTTCTTC. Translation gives CASSPGGGTSGSGRRNEQFF.

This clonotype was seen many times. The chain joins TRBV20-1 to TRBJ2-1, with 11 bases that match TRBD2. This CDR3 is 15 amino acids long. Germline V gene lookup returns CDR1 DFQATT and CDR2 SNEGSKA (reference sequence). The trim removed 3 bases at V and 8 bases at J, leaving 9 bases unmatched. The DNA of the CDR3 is TGCAGTGCTAGCATTGTGACTAGCGGGACCCATGAGCAGTTCTTC. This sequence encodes CSASIVTSGTHEQFF.

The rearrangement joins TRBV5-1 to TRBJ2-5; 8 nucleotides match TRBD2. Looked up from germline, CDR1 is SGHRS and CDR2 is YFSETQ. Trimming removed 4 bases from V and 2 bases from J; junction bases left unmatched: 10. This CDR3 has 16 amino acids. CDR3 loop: CASSAQVAGGQETQYF. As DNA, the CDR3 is TGCGCCAGCAGCGCCCAAGTCGCGGGAGGACAAGAGACCCAGTACTTC.

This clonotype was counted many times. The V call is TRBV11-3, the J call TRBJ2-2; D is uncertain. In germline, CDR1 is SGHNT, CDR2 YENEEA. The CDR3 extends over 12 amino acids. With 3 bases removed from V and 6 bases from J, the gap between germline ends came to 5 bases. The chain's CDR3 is CASSFLPGELFF. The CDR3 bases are TGTGCCAGCAGCTTTTTACCCGGGGAGCTGTTTTTT. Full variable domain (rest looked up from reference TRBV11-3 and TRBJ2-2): EAGVVQSPRYKIIEKKQPVAFWCNPISGHNTLYWYLQNLGQGPELLIRYENEEAVDDSQLPKDRFSAERLKGVDSTLKIQPAELGDSAVYLCASSFLPGELFFGEGSRLTVL.

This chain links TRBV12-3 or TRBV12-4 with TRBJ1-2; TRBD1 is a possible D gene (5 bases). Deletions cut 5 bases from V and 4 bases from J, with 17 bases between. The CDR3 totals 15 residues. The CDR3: CASSAVGPQGYGYTF. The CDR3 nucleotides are TGTGCCAGCAGTGCCGTCGGCCCTCAGGGCTATGGCTACACCTTC.

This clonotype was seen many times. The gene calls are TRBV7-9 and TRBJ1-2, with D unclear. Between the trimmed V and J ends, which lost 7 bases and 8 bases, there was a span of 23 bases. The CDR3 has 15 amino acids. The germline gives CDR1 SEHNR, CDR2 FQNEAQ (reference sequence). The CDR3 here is CASILGPKVAQGYTF. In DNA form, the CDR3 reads TGTGCCAGCATCCTTGGACCCAAAGTGGCACAAGGCTACACCTTC.

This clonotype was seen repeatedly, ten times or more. The CDR3: CASSSPLAGGEQFF. CDR3 nucleotide sequence: TGTGCCAGCAGTTCACCTCTAGCGGGAGGTGAGCAGTTCTTC. The chain uses TRBV12-3 or TRBV12-4 and TRBJ2-1; 11 bases align to TRBD2. Trimming at V came to 4 bases and at J to 9 bases, leaving 5 bases not matched to a gene. The CDR3 totals 14 residues.

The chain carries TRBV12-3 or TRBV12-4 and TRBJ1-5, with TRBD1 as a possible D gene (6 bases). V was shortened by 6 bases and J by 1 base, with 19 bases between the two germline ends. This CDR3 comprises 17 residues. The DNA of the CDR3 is TGTGCCAGCAGGGCCGGGACACTCAACCCCAGCAATCAGCCCCAGCATTTT. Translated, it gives CASRAGTLNPSNQPQHF.

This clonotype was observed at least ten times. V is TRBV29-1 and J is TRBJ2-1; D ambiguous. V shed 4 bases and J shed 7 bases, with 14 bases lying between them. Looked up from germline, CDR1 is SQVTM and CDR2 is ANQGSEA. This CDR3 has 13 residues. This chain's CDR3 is CSVVQSMSNEQFF. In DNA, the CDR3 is TGCAGCGTTGTTCAGAGTATGAGTAATGAGCAGTTCTTC.

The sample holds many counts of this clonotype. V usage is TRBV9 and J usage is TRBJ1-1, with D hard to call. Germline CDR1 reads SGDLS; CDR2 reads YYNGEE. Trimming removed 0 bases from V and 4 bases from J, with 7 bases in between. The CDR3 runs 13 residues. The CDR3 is CASSVAPGTEAFF. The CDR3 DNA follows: TGTGCCAGCAGCGTAGCCCCGGGCACTGAAGCTTTCTTT.

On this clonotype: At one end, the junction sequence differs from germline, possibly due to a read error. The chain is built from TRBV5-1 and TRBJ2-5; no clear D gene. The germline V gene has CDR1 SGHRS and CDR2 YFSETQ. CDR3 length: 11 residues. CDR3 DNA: TGCGCCAGCAGCATCAAAGAGACCCAGTCCTTC. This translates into CASSIKETQSF.

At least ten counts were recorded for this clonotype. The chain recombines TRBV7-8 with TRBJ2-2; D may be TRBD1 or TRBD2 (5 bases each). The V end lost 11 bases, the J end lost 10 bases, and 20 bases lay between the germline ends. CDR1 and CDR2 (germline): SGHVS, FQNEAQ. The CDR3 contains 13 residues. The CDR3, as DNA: TGTGCCGGACAACCGCGAGGGATTTTGGAGCTGTTTTTT. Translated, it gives CAGQPRGILELFF.

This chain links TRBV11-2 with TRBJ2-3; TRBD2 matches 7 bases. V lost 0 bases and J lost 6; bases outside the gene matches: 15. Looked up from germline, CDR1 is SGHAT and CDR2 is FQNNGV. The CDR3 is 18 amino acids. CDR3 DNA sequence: TGTGCCAGCAGCTTAGATCGGCTAGCGGTGCAATGGGGGGATACGCAGTATTTT. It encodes CASSLDRLAVQWGDTQYF. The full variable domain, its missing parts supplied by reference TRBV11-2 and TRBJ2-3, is EAGVAQSPRYKIIEKRQSVAFWCNPISGHATLYWYQQILGQGPKLLIQFQNNGVVDDSQLPKDRFSAERLKGVDSTLKIQPAKLEDSAVYLCASSLDRLAVQWGDTQYFGPGTRLTVL.

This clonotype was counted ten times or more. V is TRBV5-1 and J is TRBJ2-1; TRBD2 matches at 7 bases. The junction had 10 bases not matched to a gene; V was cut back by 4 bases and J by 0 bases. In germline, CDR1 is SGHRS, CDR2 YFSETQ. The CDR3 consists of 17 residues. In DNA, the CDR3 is TGCGCCAGCAGCCCGATGACTAGCCCAAGCTCCTACAATGAGCAGTTCTTC. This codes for CASSPMTSPSSYNEQFF.

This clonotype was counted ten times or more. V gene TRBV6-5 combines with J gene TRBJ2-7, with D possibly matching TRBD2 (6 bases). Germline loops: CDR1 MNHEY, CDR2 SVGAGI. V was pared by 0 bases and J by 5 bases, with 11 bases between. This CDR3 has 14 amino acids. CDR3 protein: CASSYSGSTNEQYF. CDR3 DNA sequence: TGTGCCAGCAGTTACTCCGGGAGTACGAACGAGCAGTACTTC.

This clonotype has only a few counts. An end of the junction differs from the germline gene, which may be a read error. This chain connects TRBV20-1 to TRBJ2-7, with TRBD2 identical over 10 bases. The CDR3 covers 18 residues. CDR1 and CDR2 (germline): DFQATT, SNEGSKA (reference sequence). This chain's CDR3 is CCAGTSETRMPSSYEQYF. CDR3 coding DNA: TGCTGTGCCGGGACTAGCGAGACGCGAATGCCCAGCTCCTACGAGCAGTACTTC.